The clone carrying this T cell receptor beta chain was counted once. The sample originates from a study of blood T cell repertoires in COVID-19. The CDR3 loop spans 14 amino acids. V dropped 4 bases and J dropped 7 bases, with 12 bases sitting between them. Per germline, CDR1 SGDLS and CDR2 YYNGEE. TCRdb's copy holds only in-frame clones and misses some; the assay was immunoSEQ multiplex PCR. The sample yields about 250,000 clones, approximately 85% seen once. The sequence was collected from a human donor with COVID-19, enrolled during active disease. The donor label of this sample is uncertain. The sequenced sample consisted of peripheral blood. The chain is built from TRBV9 and TRBJ1-6, with D uncertain. The CDR3 region has the DNA TGTGCCAGCAGCCAGCGGGGAGAGAATTCACCCCTCCACTTT. Translated, it gives CASSQRGENSPLHF.